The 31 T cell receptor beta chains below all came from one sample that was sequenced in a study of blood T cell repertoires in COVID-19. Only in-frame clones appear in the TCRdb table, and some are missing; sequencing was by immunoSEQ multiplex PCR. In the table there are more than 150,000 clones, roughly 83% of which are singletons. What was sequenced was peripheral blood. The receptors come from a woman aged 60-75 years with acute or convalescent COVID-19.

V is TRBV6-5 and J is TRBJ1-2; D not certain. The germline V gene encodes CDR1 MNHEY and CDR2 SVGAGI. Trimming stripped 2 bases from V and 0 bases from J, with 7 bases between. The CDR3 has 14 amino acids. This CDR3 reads CASSYGGSNYGYTF. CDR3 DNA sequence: TGTGCCAGCAGTTACGGAGGGTCTAACTATGGCTACACCTTC.

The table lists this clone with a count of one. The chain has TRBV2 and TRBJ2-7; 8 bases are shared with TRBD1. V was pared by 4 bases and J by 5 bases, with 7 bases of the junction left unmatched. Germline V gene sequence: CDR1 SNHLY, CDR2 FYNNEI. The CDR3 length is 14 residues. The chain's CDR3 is CASSAQGVEDEQYF. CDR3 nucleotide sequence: TGTGCCAGCAGTGCACAGGGGGTTGAGGACGAGCAGTACTTC.

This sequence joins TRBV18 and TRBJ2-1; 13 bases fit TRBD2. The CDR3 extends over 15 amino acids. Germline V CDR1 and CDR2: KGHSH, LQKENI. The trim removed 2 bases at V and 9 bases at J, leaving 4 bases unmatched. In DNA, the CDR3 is TGTGCCAGCTCACCAGGACTAGCGGGGGCCAGTGAGCAGTTCTTC. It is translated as CASSPGLAGASEQFF.

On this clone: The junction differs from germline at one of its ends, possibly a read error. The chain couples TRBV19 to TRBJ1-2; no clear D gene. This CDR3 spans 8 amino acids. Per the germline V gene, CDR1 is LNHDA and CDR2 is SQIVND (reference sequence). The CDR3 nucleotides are TGTGCCAGTAGTATTCCGAGCTTC. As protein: CASSIPSF.

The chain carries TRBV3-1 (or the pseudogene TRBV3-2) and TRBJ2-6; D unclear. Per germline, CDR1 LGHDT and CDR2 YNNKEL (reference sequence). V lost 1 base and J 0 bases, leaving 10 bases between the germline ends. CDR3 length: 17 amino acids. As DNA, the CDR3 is TGTGCCAGCAGCCAAGGCTCAGCGTACTCTGGGGCCAACGTCCTGACTTTC. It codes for CASSQGSAYSGANVLTF.

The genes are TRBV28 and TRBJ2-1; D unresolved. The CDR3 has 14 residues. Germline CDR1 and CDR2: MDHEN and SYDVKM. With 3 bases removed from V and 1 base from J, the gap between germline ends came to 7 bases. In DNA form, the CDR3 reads TGTGCCAGCAGTTTCAGCAGGTCCTACAATGAGCAGTTCTTC. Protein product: CASSFSRSYNEQFF.

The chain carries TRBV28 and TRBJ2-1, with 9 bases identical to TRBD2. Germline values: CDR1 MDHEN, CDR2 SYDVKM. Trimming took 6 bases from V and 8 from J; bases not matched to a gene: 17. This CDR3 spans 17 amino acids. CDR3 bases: TGTGCCAGCAGCCCACTGGGGGGTAGCGGGGGACTCGATGAGCAGTTCTTC. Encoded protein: CASSPLGGSGGLDEQFF.

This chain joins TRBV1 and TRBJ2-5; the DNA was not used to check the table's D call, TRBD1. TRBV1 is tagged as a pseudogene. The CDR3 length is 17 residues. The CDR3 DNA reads TGCACCAGCAGCCAAGATCAGTCCGGGACAGGGTTTGAGACCCAGTACTTC. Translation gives CTSSQDQSGTGFETQYF.

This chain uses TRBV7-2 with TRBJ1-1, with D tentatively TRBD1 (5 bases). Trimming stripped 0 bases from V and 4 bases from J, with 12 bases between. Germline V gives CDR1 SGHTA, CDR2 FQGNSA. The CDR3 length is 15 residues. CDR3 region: CASSLALGQGTEAFF. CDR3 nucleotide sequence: TGTGCCAGCAGCTTAGCGCTCGGACAAGGCACTGAAGCTTTCTTT.

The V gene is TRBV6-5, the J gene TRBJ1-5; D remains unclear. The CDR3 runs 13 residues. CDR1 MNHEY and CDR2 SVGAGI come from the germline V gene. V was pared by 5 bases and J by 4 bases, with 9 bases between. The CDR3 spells CASSLDLNQPQHF. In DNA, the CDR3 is TGTGCCAGCAGTCTGGACTTGAATCAGCCCCAGCATTTT.

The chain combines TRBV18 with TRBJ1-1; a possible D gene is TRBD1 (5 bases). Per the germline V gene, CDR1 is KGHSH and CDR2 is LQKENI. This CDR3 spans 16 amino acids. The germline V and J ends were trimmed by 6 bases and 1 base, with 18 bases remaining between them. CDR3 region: CASSALGQGGNTEAFF. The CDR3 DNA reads TGTGCCAGCTCGGCCCTAGGGCAGGGTGGGAACACTGAAGCTTTCTTT.

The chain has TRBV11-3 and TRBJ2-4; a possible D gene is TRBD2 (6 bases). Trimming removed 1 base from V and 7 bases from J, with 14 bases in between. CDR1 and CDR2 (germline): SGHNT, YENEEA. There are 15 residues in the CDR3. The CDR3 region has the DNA TGTGCCAGCAGCTTAGGACCAAAGGAGGGGAACATTCAGTACTTC. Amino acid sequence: CASSLGPKEGNIQYF.

Here the CDR3 DNA reads TGTGCCAGCAGTTATGGAGATAGTCGCTCCTACGAGCAGTACTTC. Residues: CASSYGDSRSYEQYF. This rearrangement joins TRBV27 to TRBJ2-7; the D is unclear. Trimming removed 4 bases from V and 0 bases from J, with 13 bases in between. Germline CDR1 is MNHEY and CDR2 is SMNVEV (reference sequence). The CDR3 has 15 residues.

CDR3 region: CASSLAPIRENEKLFF. The CDR3 DNA follows: TGCGCCAGCAGCTTGGCCCCCATCAGGGAAAATGAAAAACTGTTTTTT. V and J are TRBV5-1 and TRBJ1-4; TRBD1 might be the D (5 bases). The V end was cut by 0 bases, the J end by 5 bases, with 14 bases between. Germline V CDR1 and CDR2: SGHRS, YFSETQ. The CDR3 extends over 16 amino acids.

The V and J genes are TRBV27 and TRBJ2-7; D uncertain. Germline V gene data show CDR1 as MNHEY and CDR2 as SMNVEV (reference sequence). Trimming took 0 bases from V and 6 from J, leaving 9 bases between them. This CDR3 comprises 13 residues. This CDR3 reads CASSLSWFGEQYF. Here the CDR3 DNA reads TGTGCCAGCAGTTTATCTTGGTTCGGCGAGCAGTACTTC.

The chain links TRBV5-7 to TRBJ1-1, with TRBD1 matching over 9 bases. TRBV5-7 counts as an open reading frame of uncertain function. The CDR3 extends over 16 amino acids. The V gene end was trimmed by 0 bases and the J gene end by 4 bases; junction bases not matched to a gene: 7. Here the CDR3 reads CASSLEDRGYRTEAFF. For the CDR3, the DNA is TGTGCCAGCAGCTTGGAGGACAGGGGATATCGCACTGAAGCTTTCTTT.

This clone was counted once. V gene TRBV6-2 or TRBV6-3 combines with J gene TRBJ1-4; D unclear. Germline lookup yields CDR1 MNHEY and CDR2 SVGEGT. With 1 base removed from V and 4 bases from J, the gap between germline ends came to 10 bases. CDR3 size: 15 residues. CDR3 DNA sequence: TGTGCCAGCAGTTACTGGATGCGACTTAATGAAAAACTGTTTTTT. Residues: CASSYWMRLNEKLFF.

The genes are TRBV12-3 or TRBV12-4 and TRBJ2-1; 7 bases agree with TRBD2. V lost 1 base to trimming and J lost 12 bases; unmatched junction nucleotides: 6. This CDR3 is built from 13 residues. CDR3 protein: CASSLGLRTRQFF. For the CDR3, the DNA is TGTGCCAGCAGTTTAGGATTGAGGACTAGGCAGTTCTTC.

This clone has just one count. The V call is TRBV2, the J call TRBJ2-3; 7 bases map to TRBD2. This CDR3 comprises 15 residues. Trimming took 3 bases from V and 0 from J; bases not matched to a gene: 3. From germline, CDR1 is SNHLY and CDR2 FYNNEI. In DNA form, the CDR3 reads TGTGCCAGCAGTGATTCAGCGGGGAGCACAGATACGCAGTATTTT. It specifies CASSDSAGSTDTQYF.

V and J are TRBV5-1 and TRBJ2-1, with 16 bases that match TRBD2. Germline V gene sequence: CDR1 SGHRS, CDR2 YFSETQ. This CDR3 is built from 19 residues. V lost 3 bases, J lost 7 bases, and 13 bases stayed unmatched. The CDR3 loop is CASSSDHPGLAGGSNEQFF. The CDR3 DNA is TGCGCCAGCAGCTCCGACCACCCGGGACTAGCGGGGGGGAGTAATGAGCAGTTCTTC.

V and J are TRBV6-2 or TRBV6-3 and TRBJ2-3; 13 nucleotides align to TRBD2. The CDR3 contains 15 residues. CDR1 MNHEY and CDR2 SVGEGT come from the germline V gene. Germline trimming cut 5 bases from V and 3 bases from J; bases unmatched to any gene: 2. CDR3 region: CASSKTSGGTDTQYF. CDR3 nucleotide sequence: TGTGCCAGCAGTAAGACTAGCGGGGGGACAGATACGCAGTATTTT.

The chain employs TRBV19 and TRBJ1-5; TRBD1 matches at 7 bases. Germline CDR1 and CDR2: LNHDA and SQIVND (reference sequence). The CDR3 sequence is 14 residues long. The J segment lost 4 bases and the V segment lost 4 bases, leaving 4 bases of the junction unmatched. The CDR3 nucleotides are TGTGCCAGTAGTACTCCGACAGGGAATCAGCCCCAGCATTTT. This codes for CASSTPTGNQPQHF.

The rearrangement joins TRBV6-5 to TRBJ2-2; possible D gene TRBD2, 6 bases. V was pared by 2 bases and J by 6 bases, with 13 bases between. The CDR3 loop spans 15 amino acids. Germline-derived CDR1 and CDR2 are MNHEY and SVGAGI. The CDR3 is CASSYPSGVSGELFF. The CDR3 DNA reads TGTGCCAGCAGTTACCCATCGGGGGTTTCCGGGGAGCTGTTTTTT.

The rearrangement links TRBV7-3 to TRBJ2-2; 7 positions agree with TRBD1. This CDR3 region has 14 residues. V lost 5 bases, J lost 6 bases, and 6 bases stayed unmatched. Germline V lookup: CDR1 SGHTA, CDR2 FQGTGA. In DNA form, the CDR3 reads TGTGCCAGCAGCCTATACAGGGGTTCCGGGGAGCTGTTTTTT. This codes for CASSLYRGSGELFF.

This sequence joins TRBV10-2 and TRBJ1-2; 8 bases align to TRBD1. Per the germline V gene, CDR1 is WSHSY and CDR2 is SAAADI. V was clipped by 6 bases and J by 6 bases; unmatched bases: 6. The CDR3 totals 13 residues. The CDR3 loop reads CASREGQGHGYTF. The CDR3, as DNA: TGCGCCAGCAGGGAAGGACAGGGCCATGGCTACACCTTC.

CDR3 sequence (DNA): TGTGCCATCAGTGAGCGGTCCTATGGCTACACCTTC. Its protein product is CAISERSYGYTF. V is TRBV10-3 and J is TRBJ1-2, with D unresolved. The germline V and J ends were trimmed by 2 bases and 4 bases, with 5 bases remaining between them. There are 12 residues in the CDR3. Looked up from germline, CDR1 is ENHRY and CDR2 is SYGVKD.

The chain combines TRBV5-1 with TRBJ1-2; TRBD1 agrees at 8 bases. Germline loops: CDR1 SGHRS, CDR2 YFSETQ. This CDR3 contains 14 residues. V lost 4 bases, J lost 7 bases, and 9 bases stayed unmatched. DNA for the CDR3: TGCGCCAGCAGCCTAATGGACAGGGCCGGTGGCTACACCTTC. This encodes CASSLMDRAGGYTF.

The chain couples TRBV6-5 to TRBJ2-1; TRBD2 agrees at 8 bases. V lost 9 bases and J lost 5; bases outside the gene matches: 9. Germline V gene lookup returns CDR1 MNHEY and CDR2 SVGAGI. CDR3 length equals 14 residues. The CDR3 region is CASNRGGYDNEQFF. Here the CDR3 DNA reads TGTGCCAGTAACCGGGGGGGCTATGACAATGAGCAGTTCTTC.

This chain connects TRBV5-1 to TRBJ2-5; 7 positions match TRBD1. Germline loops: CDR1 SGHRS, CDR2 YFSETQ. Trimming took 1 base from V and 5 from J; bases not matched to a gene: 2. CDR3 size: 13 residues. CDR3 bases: TGCGCCAGCAGCTTGAAACAGGGGGAGACCCAGTACTTC. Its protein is CASSLKQGETQYF.

The CDR3, as DNA: TGTGCCAGTAGTAGGGACAGAGCCTTTAATCAGCCCCAGCATTTT. It encodes CASSRDRAFNQPQHF. The chain links TRBV19 to TRBJ1-5; TRBD1 matches at 7 bases. There are 15 residues in the CDR3. Germline values: CDR1 LNHDA, CDR2 SQIVND (reference sequence). J gave up 4 bases and V 4 bases, and 7 bases lay outside the gene matches.

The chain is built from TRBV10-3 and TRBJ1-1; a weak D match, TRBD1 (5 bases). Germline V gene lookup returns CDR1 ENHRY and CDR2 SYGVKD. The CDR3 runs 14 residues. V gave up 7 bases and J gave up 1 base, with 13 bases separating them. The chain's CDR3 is CAINDSGENTEAFF. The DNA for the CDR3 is TGTGCCATCAACGACTCGGGGGAGAACACTGAAGCTTTCTTT.